One sample yielded the 4 T cell receptor beta chains listed below, sequenced in a study of blood T cell repertoires in COVID-19. The assay was immunoSEQ multiplex PCR, and TCRdb's table has in-frame clones only and misses some. In the table there are some 120,000 clones, roughly 80% of which are singletons. The source material was peripheral blood. These receptors were taken from a human donor in a cohort sampled during active COVID-19.

The chain couples TRBV11-3 to TRBJ2-3; 15 bases align to TRBD2. This CDR3 is 18 amino acids long. Trimming cost V 5 bases and J 0 bases; bases outside gene matches: 6. Germline loops: CDR1 SGHNT, CDR2 YENEEA. CDR3 DNA: TGTGCCAGCAGCCCCGGACTAGCGGGGGGGCTTAGCACAGATACGCAGTATTTT. It specifies CASSPGLAGGLSTDTQYF.

This clone was detected once. The chain recombines TRBV3-1 (or the pseudogene TRBV3-2) with TRBJ2-1; 14 bases line up with TRBD2. Germline V gives CDR1 LGHDT, CDR2 YNNKEL (reference sequence). The CDR3 spans 16 residues. J gave up 7 bases and V 4 bases, and 6 bases lay outside the gene matches. This CDR3 is CASSRGLAGAGNEQFF. CDR3 DNA sequence: TGTGCCAGCAGCCGGGGACTAGCGGGGGCTGGGAATGAGCAGTTCTTC.

The chain carries TRBV6-1 and TRBJ2-3; D not resolved. V dropped 0 bases and J dropped 1 base, with 8 bases sitting between them. The length of the CDR3 is 15 residues. CDR1 MNHNS and CDR2 SASEGT come from the germline V gene. CDR3 sequence reads: CASSEAQIRTDTQYF. CDR3 coding DNA: TGTGCCAGCAGTGAAGCGCAGATACGCACAGATACGCAGTATTTT.

J is TRBJ1-6 and V is TRBV19; 9 bases map to TRBD1. The junction had 5 bases not matched to a gene; V was cut back by 9 bases and J by 5 bases. Germline V gene data show CDR1 as LNHDA and CDR2 as SQIVND (reference sequence). This CDR3 contains 14 residues. CDR3 loop: CASQGTGNNSPLHF. CDR3 coding DNA: TGTGCCAGCCAAGGGACAGGGAATAATTCACCCCTCCACTTT.